These 29 T cell receptor beta chains share one sample of origin, sequenced in a study of beta chain features in type 1 diabetes. TCRB transcripts that were expressed got sequenced, as all of the isolated RNA had been reverse transcribed. Repertoires were generated with immunoSEQ multiplex PCR, while TCRdb's copy carries only in-frame clones and drops some. The repertoire holds around 340,000 clones, with under 8.5% as singletons. The sequenced sample consisted of central memory CD4+ T cells from blood. The receptors were sampled from a woman between 18 and 29 years old in good health.

This chain joins TRBV28 and TRBJ1-5; D call uncertain. This CDR3 is 18 amino acids long. Germline V lookup: CDR1 MDHEN, CDR2 SYDVKM. V was cut by 2 bases and J by 1 base, with 18 bases left in between. The CDR3 nucleotides are TGTGCCAGCAGTTTACGTGGCCAACGACATCCCAGCAATCAGCCCCAGCATTTT. Amino acid sequence: CASSLRGQRHPSNQPQHF. Based on the CDR3 plus reference TRBV28 and TRBJ1-5, the full variable domain is DVKVTQSSRYLVKRTGEKVFLECVQDMDHENMFWYRQDPGLGLRLIYFSYDVKMKEKGDIPEGYSVSREKKERFSLILESASTNQTSMYLCASSLRGQRHPSNQPQHFGDGTRLSIL.

This clone was found a few times. The chain has TRBV5-1 and TRBJ2-3; D might be TRBD1 or TRBD2, each matching 6 bases. Germline values: CDR1 SGHRS, CDR2 YFSETQ. V lost 2 bases, J lost 6 bases, and 13 bases lay in between. CDR3 length equals 14 residues. In nucleotides, the CDR3 is TGCGCCAGCAGCTTTACGGGGGCATCGGATACGCAGTATTTT. Encoded protein: CASSFTGASDTQYF.

The V call is TRBV9, the J call TRBJ2-1; possible D gene TRBD2, 6 bases. The length of the CDR3 is 15 residues. V lost 0 bases and J lost 4, with 11 bases in between. The germline V gene encodes CDR1 SGDLS and CDR2 YYNGEE. The CDR3 DNA is TGTGCCAGCAGCGTAGAGGGGACTGGATACAATGAGCAGTTCTTC. Encoded protein: CASSVEGTGYNEQFF.

This clone has more than one count but fewer than ten. The V gene is TRBV9, the J gene TRBJ2-6; possibly TRBD1 for D (6 bases). CDR1 and CDR2 from the germline V gene are SGDLS and YYNGEE. The CDR3 covers 14 residues. The V gene lost 7 bases and the J gene lost 2 bases, with 10 bases spanning the gap. As DNA, the CDR3 is TGTGCCAGCCAAGAGGGGGCTGGGGCCAACGTCCTGACTTTC. Translation gives CASQEGAGANVLTF.

The V and J genes are TRBV7-3 and TRBJ2-5, with D uncertain. Germline V gene lookup returns CDR1 SGHTA and CDR2 FQGTGA. V lost 5 bases and J lost 9, with 16 bases in between. The CDR3 runs to 13 residues. The CDR3 protein is CASSASYGSAQYF. The CDR3 nucleotides read TGTGCCAGCAGCGCCTCCTACGGGTCTGCCCAGTACTTC.

This rearrangement joins TRBV10-3 to TRBJ2-1; 7 nucleotides match TRBD2. Per germline, CDR1 ENHRY and CDR2 SYGVKD. The CDR3 runs 14 residues. The J segment lost 7 bases and the V segment lost 3 bases, leaving 6 bases of the junction unmatched. CDR3 sequence (DNA): TGTGCCATCAGTGAACGGGACTACTTGAATGAGCAGTTCTTC. Translated, it gives CAISERDYLNEQFF.

This clone has just a few counts. The chain couples TRBV18 to TRBJ1-5, with D possibly TRBD1 on 5 matching bases. Trimming took off 1 base at V and 4 bases at J, with 14 bases between the two ends. The CDR3 covers 16 residues. Germline loops: CDR1 KGHSH, CDR2 LQKENI. This chain's CDR3 is CASSPLGRETNQPQHF. The CDR3 DNA reads TGTGCCAGCTCACCACTTGGCAGGGAGACAAATCAGCCCCAGCATTTT.

This clone has just a few counts. The CDR3 protein is CASSGGGYEQYF. The DNA of the CDR3 is TGTGCCAGCAGTGGAGGGGGGTACGAGCAGTACTTC. The chain is built from TRBV2 and TRBJ2-7; D is possibly TRBD1 or TRBD2 (6 bases each). Germline CDR1 and CDR2: SNHLY and FYNNEI. CDR3 size: 12 residues. V shed 4 bases and J shed 4 bases, with 8 bases lying between them.

The chain uses TRBV18 and TRBJ2-7; the D is unclear. CDR3 size: 14 residues. CDR1 KGHSH and CDR2 LQKENI come from the germline V gene. V was trimmed by 3 bases and J by 1 base, leaving 10 bases between them. Here the CDR3 reads CASSPNQDSYEQYF. The CDR3 DNA follows: TGTGCCAGCTCACCGAACCAGGATTCCTACGAGCAGTACTTC. Supplemented by reference TRBV18 and TRBJ2-7, the full variable domain reads NAGVMQNPRHLVRRRGQEARLRCSPMKGHSHVYWYRQLPEEGLKFMVYLQKENIIDESGMPKERFSAEFPKEGPSILRIQQVVRGDSAAYFCASSPNQDSYEQYFGPGTRLTVT.

This clone showed up many times. This chain links TRBV10-3 with TRBJ2-3, with 12 bases fitting TRBD2. Germline-derived CDR1 and CDR2 are ENHRY and SYGVKD. The CDR3 length is 13 residues. V shed 10 bases and J 9 bases; nucleotides not matched to a gene: 8. The CDR3 reads CATALAGGPTQYF. CDR3 in DNA: TGTGCCACAGCACTAGCGGGAGGTCCCACGCAGTATTTT.

Only a few counts were recorded for this clone. The chain carries TRBV4-2 and TRBJ2-5; 11 bases line up with TRBD2. Per the germline V gene, CDR1 is LGHNA and CDR2 is YNFKEQ. This CDR3 is 16 amino acids long. V lost 1 base to trimming and J lost 4 bases; unmatched junction nucleotides: 5. CDR3 sequence reads: CASSQVSSGRLETQYF. CDR3 in DNA: TGTGCCAGCAGCCAAGTTTCTAGCGGGAGGCTAGAGACCCAGTACTTC.

This clone has just a few counts. The gene calls are TRBV6-6 and TRBJ1-5, with TRBD1 matching over 10 bases. The CDR3 length is 15 residues. Germline CDR1 is MNHNY and CDR2 is SVGAGI (reference sequence). After removal of 4 bases from V and 6 bases from J, the junction contained 6 bases not matched to a gene. DNA for the CDR3: TGTGCCAGCAGTTCGGGACAGGGGTCAAGTCAGCCCCAGCATTTT. This codes for CASSSGQGSSQPQHF.

The table lists this clone with many counts. As DNA, the CDR3 is TGTGCCAGCTCATCCTCCGGCCCCGGGGAGCTGTTTTTT. Translation: CASSSSGPGELFF. The chain combines TRBV18 with TRBJ2-2; D gene unclear. V was cut by 5 bases and J by 6 bases, with 10 bases left in between. CDR1 and CDR2 from the germline V gene are KGHSH and LQKENI. CDR3 length: 13 residues.

The chain recombines TRBV5-8 with TRBJ1-3; D is unclear. V was cut by 1 base and J by 4 bases, with 12 bases left in between. This CDR3 region has 15 residues. Per the germline V gene, CDR1 is SGHTS and CDR2 is YDEGEE. CDR3 loop: CASSLFVGFGNTIYF. The CDR3 coding sequence is TGTGCCAGCAGCTTGTTTGTAGGATTCGGAAACACCATATATTTT.

There are a few counts of this clone. V and J are TRBV6-1 and TRBJ2-2; D may be TRBD1 (6 bases). The germline V gene encodes CDR1 MNHNS and CDR2 SASEGT. Trimming shortened V by 5 bases and J by 6 bases, and 16 bases separated the two germline ends. The CDR3 has 15 residues. The CDR3 coding sequence is TGTGCCAGCAGTCTACGGACAGTTCGGTCCGGGGAGCTGTTTTTT. Its translation is CASSLRTVRSGELFF.

The chain couples TRBV19 to TRBJ1-1; D is ambiguous. CDR1 LNHDA and CDR2 SQIVND come from the germline V gene (reference sequence). The CDR3 consists of 14 residues. The ends were cut back, 3 bases at V and 0 bases at J, with 8 bases in the middle. The CDR3 sequence is CASSIKAMNTEAFF. The DNA of the CDR3 is TGTGCCAGTAGTATTAAGGCCATGAACACTGAAGCTTTCTTT.

The rearrangement uses TRBV9 and TRBJ2-1, with TRBD2 matching 10 bases. The CDR3 runs 17 residues. Germline V lookup: CDR1 SGDLS, CDR2 YYNGEE. V shed 1 base and J 11 bases; nucleotides not matched to a gene: 15. The DNA of the CDR3 is TGTGCCAGCAGCGTACCCGCCTCTAGCGGGAGTCCTCTAAAGCAGTTCTTC. This gives the protein CASSVPASSGSPLKQFF.

This clone was counted a few times. This chain connects TRBV28 to TRBJ2-1; unclear D gene. Germline CDR1 reads MDHEN; CDR2 reads SYDVKM. The CDR3 sequence is 13 residues long. Trimming left V 5 bases short and J 14 bases short, with 19 bases between. The CDR3 DNA follows: TGTGCCAGCAGTGAGCAAGCTAGGGTATTAGAGTTCTTC. This sequence encodes CASSEQARVLEFF. Full variable domain (outside the CDR3, taken from reference TRBV28 and TRBJ2-1): DVKVTQSSRYLVKRTGEKVFLECVQDMDHENMFWYRQDPGLGLRLIYFSYDVKMKEKGDIPEGYSVSREKKERFSLILESASTNQTSMYLCASSEQARVLEFFGPGTRLTVL.

The V call is TRBV6-1, the J call TRBJ2-1; 13 nucleotides line up with TRBD2. J was trimmed by 9 bases and V by 3 bases; bases with no gene match: 11. This CDR3 is 17 amino acids long. Germline CDR1 and CDR2: MNHNS and SASEGT. The CDR3: CASSDAGTSGIVGEQFF. In DNA, the CDR3 is TGTGCCAGCAGTGACGCCGGGACTAGCGGGATTGTTGGTGAGCAGTTCTTC.

This clone was seen only a few times. The CDR3 loop reads CSVAGTGVIEGLYEQYF. CDR3 nucleotides: TGCAGCGTTGCCGGGACAGGGGTAATAGAGGGCCTTTACGAGCAGTACTTC. The J gene is TRBJ2-7, the V gene TRBV29-1; 10 positions agree with TRBD1. The CDR3 is 17 amino acids. CDR1 SQVTM and CDR2 ANQGSEA come from the germline V gene. Losses at the gene ends were 4 bases for V and 4 bases for J; bases not matched to a gene: 16.

This chain joins TRBV2 and TRBJ1-5, with no clear D. With 2 bases removed from V and 0 bases from J, the gap between germline ends came to 5 bases. The CDR3 is 14 amino acids. From germline, CDR1 is SNHLY and CDR2 FYNNEI. This CDR3 reads CASSEQVSNQPQHF. The DNA of the CDR3 is TGTGCCAGCAGTGAACAGGTTAGCAATCAGCCCCAGCATTTT.

This clone came up a few times. This may be a read error, as it is one base from a much larger clone. The rearrangement links TRBV2 to TRBJ1-1, with D uncertain. Germline values: CDR1 SNHLY, CDR2 FYNNEI. This CDR3 region has 11 residues. With 6 bases removed from V and 0 bases from J, the gap between germline ends came to 2 bases. Written as DNA, the CDR3 is TGTGCCAGCAGCATGAACACTGAAGCTTTCTTT. This translates into CASSMNTEAFF. Based on the CDR3 plus reference TRBV2 and TRBJ1-1, the full variable domain is EPEVTQTPSHQVTQMGQEVILRCVPISNHLYFYWYRQILGQKVEFLVSFYNNEISEKSEIFDDQFSVERPDGSNFTLKIRSTKLEDSAMYFCASSMNTEAFFGQGTRLTVV.

Remarks on this clone: A much larger clone lies a single base off, so this may be a read error. The chain uses TRBV7-2 and TRBJ2-3, with 7 bases aligning to TRBD2. Trimming took 5 bases from V and 0 from J; bases not matched to a gene: 5. The CDR3 runs to 15 residues. CDR1 and CDR2 from the germline V gene are SGHTA and FQGNSA. CDR3: CASSVSGTSTDTQYF. CDR3 DNA: TGTGCCAGCAGCGTGAGCGGGACTAGCACAGATACGCAGTATTTT.

This chain uses TRBV5-1 with TRBJ1-4, with 7 bases that match TRBD1. Trimming took 2 bases from V and 4 from J; bases not matched to a gene: 5. Germline V gene sequence: CDR1 SGHRS, CDR2 YFSETQ. CDR3 length: 15 amino acids. CDR3 in DNA: TGCGCCAGCAGCTTAGCCGGGACAGTTAATGAAAAACTGTTTTTT. As protein: CASSLAGTVNEKLFF.

There are many counts of this clone. The chain couples TRBV7-9 to TRBJ2-3; no definite D call. Germline CDR1 SEHNR, CDR2 FQNEAQ (reference sequence). With 5 bases removed from V and 0 bases from J, the gap between germline ends came to 6 bases. The CDR3 is made up of 13 amino acids. The CDR3 region has the DNA TGTGCCAGCAGCCGCCCTAGCACAGATACGCAGTATTTT. The encoded protein is CASSRPSTDTQYF.

The gene calls are TRBV5-1 and TRBJ2-7; D is unclear. Germline CDR1 is SGHRS and CDR2 is YFSETQ. This CDR3 spans 14 amino acids. V was cut by 3 bases and J by 4 bases, with 14 bases left in between. The CDR3 spells CASSSVGSTYEQYF. CDR3 sequence (DNA): TGCGCCAGCAGCTCGGTGGGCAGTACATACGAGCAGTACTTC.

There are a few counts of this clone. The genes are TRBV18 and TRBJ2-7; possible D gene TRBD2, 6 bases. The CDR3 has 13 residues. The germline gives CDR1 KGHSH, CDR2 LQKENI. V was trimmed by 1 base and J by 6 bases, leaving 10 bases between them. Here the CDR3 reads CASSPLERAEQYF. The DNA of the CDR3 is TGTGCCAGCTCACCACTCGAGCGGGCCGAGCAGTACTTC.

A few counts support this clone. The chain couples TRBV29-1 to TRBJ1-1; D is unresolved. Germline CDR1 reads SQVTM; CDR2 reads ANQGSEA. V was clipped by 7 bases and J by 1 base, with 13 bases between them. The CDR3 contains 13 residues. The CDR3 here is CSGQERENTEAFF. The CDR3 DNA reads as TGCAGCGGCCAGGAGAGAGAGAACACTGAAGCTTTCTTT.

The table lists this clone with a few counts. The V call is TRBV5-1, the J call TRBJ2-5; D is unclear. Per the germline V gene, CDR1 is SGHRS and CDR2 is YFSETQ. V was trimmed by 0 bases and J by 4 bases, leaving 7 bases between them. The CDR3 spans 13 residues. CDR3 in DNA: TGCGCCAGCAGCTTGGGCCAGCGAGAGACCCAGTACTTC. Residues: CASSLGQRETQYF.